The 13 T cell receptor beta chains below come from one sample, sequenced in a study of CD8 T cells in ankylosing spondylitis. Each CDR3 protein gets one entry after TCRdb re-called the 5' RACE reads with MiXCR. The data show hundreds of thousands of distinct CDR3 sequences, 20% seen once. The sequencing sample was made of blood, either unsorted or a sorted T cell fraction (not recorded which). These receptor sequences come from a female donor with ankylosing spondylitis or in good health (not recorded which).

This clonotype was picked up a small number of times. The V gene is TRBV12-3 or TRBV12-4, the J gene TRBJ2-1; perhaps TRBD2 as D (5 bases). This CDR3 is built from 17 residues. V gave up 3 bases and J gave up 1 base, with 16 bases separating them. The CDR3 region has the DNA TGTGCCAGCAGTTTCGGGCGGGCCGGGCCTTCCTACAATGAGCAGTTCTTC. Protein: CASSFGRAGPSYNEQFF.

This clonotype was seen a few times. This chain links TRBV20-1 with TRBJ2-1; D is perhaps TRBD2 (6 bases). With 4 bases removed from V and 6 bases from J, the gap between germline ends came to 19 bases. Germline CDR1 is DFQATT and CDR2 is SNEGSKA (reference sequence). The CDR3 sequence is 15 residues long. The CDR3 DNA is TGCAGTGCTACCCCCCGGGGACTGGGGGGCAATGAGCAGTTCTTC. It specifies CSATPRGLGGNEQFF.

The chain recombines TRBV11-2 with TRBJ2-1; D might be TRBD1 or TRBD2, each matching 6 bases. Looked up from germline, CDR1 is SGHAT and CDR2 is FQNNGV. The CDR3 contains 18 residues. The V gene lost 5 bases and the J gene lost 7 bases, with 27 bases spanning the gap. CDR3 amino acids: CASSPERRGSAFGNEQFF. For the CDR3, the DNA is TGTGCCAGCAGCCCAGAGCGGAGGGGGAGTGCTTTTGGGAATGAGCAGTTCTTC.

This chain links TRBV20-1 with TRBJ2-5; TRBD2 matches at 11 bases. Germline-derived CDR1 and CDR2 are DFQATT and SNEGSKA (reference sequence). CDR3 size: 14 residues. V shed 6 bases and J 4 bases; nucleotides not matched to a gene: 7. CDR3 region: CSARRLAGLETQYF. CDR3 DNA sequence: TGCAGTGCCCGACGACTAGCGGGATTAGAGACCCAGTACTTC.

This sequence joins TRBV19 and TRBJ2-5, with no clear D. The V end lost 3 bases, the J end lost 5 bases, and 7 bases lay between the germline ends. The CDR3 is 12 residues long. Germline V gene data show CDR1 as LNHDA and CDR2 as SQIVND (reference sequence). The CDR3 spells CASSIQGETQYF. The CDR3 DNA reads TGTGCCAGTAGTATCCAAGGGGAGACCCAGTACTTC.

Only a few counts were recorded for this clonotype. This sequence joins TRBV27 and TRBJ2-7, with TRBD1 identical over 8 bases. CDR3 length: 16 residues. Per the germline V gene, CDR1 is MNHEY and CDR2 is SMNVEV (reference sequence). With 6 bases clipped from V and 5 bases from J, the junction kept 15 bases outside the gene matches. The CDR3 loop reads CASRRTGLVRLNEQYF. Here the CDR3 DNA reads TGTGCCAGCAGAAGGACAGGGTTGGTAAGGTTGAACGAGCAGTACTTC.

This clonotype has only a few counts. This chain connects TRBV30 to TRBJ2-7, with TRBD2 identical over 8 bases. Germline-derived CDR1 and CDR2 are GTSNPN and SVGIG (reference sequence). This CDR3 spans 13 amino acids. Germline trimming cut 2 bases from V and 6 bases from J; bases unmatched to any gene: 6. CDR3 in DNA: TGTGCCTGGAGTATGGGACTAGGAGCCGAGCAGTACTTC. Its protein product is CAWSMGLGAEQYF.

This clonotype was seen a few times. V and J are TRBV20-1 and TRBJ1-2; D remains unclear. The CDR3 has 14 amino acids. The germline V gene has CDR1 DFQATT and CDR2 SNEGSKA (reference sequence). Trimming stripped 0 bases from V and 8 bases from J, with 16 bases between. The CDR3 region is CSARDSNIPSGYTF. The CDR3 DNA reads as TGCAGTGCTAGAGATAGCAACATCCCATCGGGCTACACCTTC.

The genes are TRBV6-1 and TRBJ1-1, with D perhaps matching TRBD1 (5 bases). The ends were cut back, 7 bases at V and 5 bases at J, with 20 bases in the middle. This CDR3 spans 15 amino acids. Germline CDR1 MNHNS, CDR2 SASEGT. For the CDR3, the DNA is TGTGCCAGCACCCCGGGACCCCGAGGGCAGACTGAAGCTTTCTTT. It codes for CASTPGPRGQTEAFF.

This clonotype was found a few times. CDR3 in amino acids: CSARGDRGILEAFF. The CDR3, as DNA: TGCAGTGCTAGAGGGGACAGGGGGATCTTGGAAGCTTTCTTT. This chain links TRBV20-1 with TRBJ1-1, with 11 bases matching TRBD1. CDR1 is DFQATT and CDR2 is SNEGSKA in the germline V gene (reference sequence). The length of the CDR3 is 14 residues. The V segment lost 1 base and the J segment 8 bases; nucleotides outside the gene matches: 6.

This clonotype was counted a few times. The V call is TRBV10-3, the J call TRBJ1-2, with TRBD1 identical over 9 bases. Germline trimming cut 3 bases from V and 3 bases from J; bases unmatched to any gene: 2. Per germline, CDR1 ENHRY and CDR2 SYGVKD. The CDR3 covers 14 residues. The CDR3 nucleotides are TGTGCCATCAGTGATAGGACAGGGGACTATGGCTACACCTTC. Translated, it gives CAISDRTGDYGYTF.

There are a few counts of this clonotype. This chain links TRBV27 with TRBJ1-1; TRBD1 agrees at 10 bases. The CDR3 consists of 16 residues. V gave up 11 bases and J gave up 1 base; unmatched junction bases: 13. Germline V gene sequence: CDR1 MNHEY, CDR2 SMNVEV (reference sequence). CDR3 coding DNA: TGTGCCTCACGACACCGGGACAGGGGTCCGAACACTGAAGCTTTCTTT. As protein: CASRHRDRGPNTEAFF.

The chain combines TRBV18 with TRBJ2-1; 7 bases match TRBD1. The CDR3 loop spans 15 amino acids. Trimming cost V 3 bases and J 2 bases; bases outside gene matches: 4. Germline V gene sequence: CDR1 KGHSH, CDR2 LQKENI. CDR3 protein: CASSPEQGTYNEQFF. The CDR3, as DNA: TGTGCCAGCTCACCCGAACAGGGGACCTACAATGAGCAGTTCTTC.